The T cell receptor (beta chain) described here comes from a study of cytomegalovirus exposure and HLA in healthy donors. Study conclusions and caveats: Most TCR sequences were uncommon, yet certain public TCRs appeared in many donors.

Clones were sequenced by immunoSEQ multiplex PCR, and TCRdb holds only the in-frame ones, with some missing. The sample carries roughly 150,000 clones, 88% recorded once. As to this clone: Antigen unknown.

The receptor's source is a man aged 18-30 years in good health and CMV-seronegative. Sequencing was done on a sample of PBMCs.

The CDR3 region is CASSFEGAYQPQHF. The CDR3 DNA is TGTGCCAGCAGCTTTGAAGGGGCGTATCAGCCCCAGCATTTT. V gene TRBV7-9 combines with J gene TRBJ1-5, with D tentatively TRBD1 (5 bases). The CDR3 loop spans 14 amino acids. The V end was cut by 3 bases, the J end by 5 bases, with 11 bases between. Germline CDR1 reads SEHNR; CDR2 reads FQNEAQ (reference sequence).